The 21 T cell receptor beta chains reported below all come from one sample, sequenced in a study of cytomegalovirus exposure and HLA in healthy donors. Researchers ran the PCR with 60 Vbeta and 13 Jbeta primers. Data came from immunoSEQ multiplex PCR; TCRdb stores just in-frame clones and leaves some out. Its listing shows under 70,000 clones. Sequenced: PBMCs. The receptors were gathered from a woman aged 18-29 years in good health and CMV-seronegative.

The gene calls are TRBV5-6 and TRBJ2-7; 9 positions match TRBD1. The CDR3 covers 15 residues. Germline CDR1 is SGHDT and CDR2 is YYEEEE. Trimming removed 5 bases from V and 7 bases from J; junction bases left unmatched: 13. CDR3 sequence: CASRGRQGESGEQYF. The CDR3 nucleotides are TGTGCCAGCAGGGGCCGACAGGGGGAATCGGGGGAGCAGTACTTC.

This chain connects TRBV13 to TRBJ2-3, with 12 nucleotides matching TRBD2. V dropped 5 bases and J dropped 0; count of bases not matched to a gene: 6. Germline CDR1 reads PRHDT; CDR2 reads FYEKMQ (reference sequence). The CDR3 totals 17 residues. As DNA, the CDR3 is TGTGCCAGCAGCCCGACCGGACTAGCGGGGAGCACAGATACGCAGTATTTT. This codes for CASSPTGLAGSTDTQYF.

The V call is TRBV5-4, the J call TRBJ2-3; tentatively, D is TRBD2 (5 bases). Germline lookup yields CDR1 SGHNT and CDR2 YYREEE (reference sequence). Deletions cut 0 bases from V and 1 base from J, with 6 bases between. The CDR3 has 14 amino acids. CDR3 coding DNA: TGTGCCAGCAGCTTGGACGGGGGCACAGATACGCAGTATTTT. Translating gives CASSLDGGTDTQYF.

The chain uses TRBV5-1 and TRBJ1-5; D is unresolved. Trimming took off 0 bases at V and 4 bases at J, with 11 bases between the two ends. The CDR3 is 15 amino acids. CDR1 SGHRS and CDR2 YFSETQ come from the germline V gene. This CDR3 reads CASSLDRTGNQPQHF. The CDR3 nucleotides are TGCGCCAGCAGCTTGGACCGGACGGGGAATCAGCCCCAGCATTTT.

The CDR3 here is CASSRGGLAGDTQYF. The CDR3 DNA follows: TGTGCCAGCAGTCGTGGTGGACTAGCAGGTGATACGCAGTATTTT. The chain joins TRBV25-1 to TRBJ2-3, with TRBD2 matching 8 bases. In germline, CDR1 is MGHDK, CDR2 SYGVNS. This CDR3 comprises 15 residues. The junction had 10 bases not matched to a gene; V was cut back by 5 bases and J by 6 bases.

The chain uses TRBV30 and TRBJ1-2; no clear D. From germline, CDR1 is GTSNPN and CDR2 SVGIG (reference sequence). Trimming took off 1 base at V and 11 bases at J, with 11 bases between the two ends. CDR3 length equals 11 residues. DNA of the CDR3: TGTGCCTGGAGTGCCTTTTCACTGTACACCTTC. This translates into CAWSAFSLYTF.

This chain links TRBV5-4 with TRBJ2-7; 8 positions agree with TRBD2. CDR1 is SGHNT, CDR2 YYREEE, per germline (reference sequence). This CDR3 is 15 amino acids long. After removal of 4 bases from V and 3 bases from J, the junction contained 9 bases not matched to a gene. The CDR3 nucleotides read TGTGCCAGCAGCCGCCTTAGCGGGGCTATCTACGAGCAGTACTTC. Its protein product is CASSRLSGAIYEQYF.

The CDR3 spells CASSELGDRGYF. CDR3 in DNA: TGTGCCAGCAGTGAGCTAGGGGACAGGGGCTACTTC. This sequence joins TRBV6-1 and TRBJ2-7; the match to TRBD1 covers 10 bases. J lost 13 bases, V lost 3 bases, and 6 bases had no gene match. The CDR3 sequence is 12 residues long. Germline V CDR1 and CDR2: MNHNS, SASEGT.

V and J are TRBV6-6 and TRBJ1-4, with 8 bases fitting TRBD1. The CDR3 runs to 15 residues. The trim removed 4 bases at V and 7 bases at J, leaving 8 bases unmatched. Germline CDR1 and CDR2: MNHNY and SVGAGI (reference sequence). In nucleotides, the CDR3 is TGTGCCAGCAGTTCTTCAGGGGGCGGGGGTGAAAAACTGTTTTTT. Translated, it gives CASSSSGGGGEKLFF.

The V gene is TRBV6-1, the J gene TRBJ1-4; no definite D call. Germline V gene data show CDR1 as MNHNS and CDR2 as SASEGT. V was pared by 0 bases and J by 7 bases, with 15 bases between. This CDR3 has 16 residues. The CDR3 nucleotides read TGTGCCAGCAGTGAAGCACGATCGGGGTACGGTGAAAAACTGTTTTTT. Translated, it gives CASSEARSGYGEKLFF.

The chain combines TRBV6-5 with TRBJ2-3; 9 nucleotides match TRBD1. The CDR3 contains 16 residues. Germline V gene lookup returns CDR1 MNHEY and CDR2 SVGAGI. V lost 4 bases to trimming and J lost 3 bases; unmatched junction nucleotides: 8. CDR3 nucleotide sequence: TGTGCCAGCAGTTCAGTGAGGGGACAGGGAACAGATACGCAGTATTTT. It yields the protein CASSSVRGQGTDTQYF.

The J gene is TRBJ2-3, the V gene TRBV7-8; 8 positions match TRBD2. The CDR3 runs to 15 residues. CDR1 is SGHVS, CDR2 FQNEAQ, per germline. The V gene end was trimmed by 6 bases and the J gene end by 2 bases; junction bases not matched to a gene: 7. Here the CDR3 reads CASSYSGGFTDTQYF. The CDR3 DNA reads TGTGCCAGCAGTTACAGCGGGGGCTTCACAGATACGCAGTATTTT.

The CDR3 DNA reads as TGTGCCAGCAGTAACCCGGGACAGGGGACCTATGGCTACACCTTC. It is translated as CASSNPGQGTYGYTF. V usage is TRBV6-5 and J usage is TRBJ1-2; 10 bases fit TRBD1. V lost 5 bases and J lost 4; bases outside the gene matches: 7. Germline V gene sequence: CDR1 MNHEY, CDR2 SVGAGI. This CDR3 spans 15 amino acids.

The chain has TRBV6-5 and TRBJ2-2; 8 bases fit TRBD1. This CDR3 has 13 amino acids. Germline V gene data show CDR1 as MNHEY and CDR2 as SVGAGI. J gave up 6 bases and V 6 bases, and 3 bases lay outside the gene matches. The CDR3 nucleotides read TGTGCCAGCAGCCTGACAGGGGCCGGGGAGCTGTTTTTT. Amino acids: CASSLTGAGELFF.

V and J are TRBV27 and TRBJ1-1, with D possibly being TRBD1 (6 bases). V lost 9 bases, J lost 4 bases, and 18 bases lay in between. Germline CDR1 MNHEY, CDR2 SMNVEV (reference sequence). The CDR3 spans 14 residues. The CDR3 loop is CASLGWGLGTEAFF. The CDR3 DNA reads TGTGCCAGTTTAGGGTGGGGGCTGGGCACTGAAGCTTTCTTT.

The rearrangement uses TRBV5-1 and TRBJ2-5; no clear D gene. There are 12 residues in the CDR3. Per the germline V gene, CDR1 is SGHRS and CDR2 is YFSETQ. The germline V and J ends were trimmed by 2 bases and 5 bases, with 7 bases remaining between them. The CDR3: CASSFGVETQYF. In DNA, the CDR3 is TGCGCCAGCAGCTTCGGTGTGGAGACCCAGTACTTC.

The genes are TRBV4-1 and TRBJ2-7, with 10 bases aligning to TRBD2. Unmatched junction bases numbered 1, after V lost 1 base and J lost 1 base. The CDR3 is 15 residues long. Germline CDR1 is MGHRA and CDR2 is YSYEKL. Here the CDR3 reads CASSQVLAGSYEQYF. The CDR3 region has the DNA TGCGCCAGCAGCCAAGTACTAGCGGGGTCCTACGAGCAGTACTTC.

The rearrangement links TRBV5-1 to TRBJ2-3; 9 bases are a match to TRBD1. The CDR3 is 15 residues long. Germline lookup yields CDR1 SGHRS and CDR2 YFSETQ. J was trimmed by 2 bases and V by 4 bases; bases with no gene match: 5. The CDR3 region is CASSDGTGPTDTQYF. CDR3 DNA: TGCGCCAGCAGCGACGGGACAGGGCCCACAGATACGCAGTATTTT.

The chain has TRBV7-8 and TRBJ2-1, with D uncertain. This CDR3 contains 13 residues. Trimming cost V 5 bases and J 8 bases, with 13 bases left between them. Germline CDR1 and CDR2: SGHVS and FQNEAQ. CDR3 region: CASSTSRSDEQFF. The CDR3 nucleotides read TGTGCCAGCAGCACCTCCAGATCCGATGAGCAGTTCTTC.

The genes are TRBV7-9 and TRBJ2-5; TRBD2 aligns across 15 bases. The ends lost 5 bases at V and 5 bases at J; junction bases unmatched: 9. CDR1 and CDR2 (germline): SEHNR, FQNEAQ (reference sequence). The CDR3 runs 17 residues. The CDR3 is CASSRGLAGGLGETQYF. CDR3 DNA: TGTGCCAGCAGCCGTGGACTAGCGGGAGGGCTTGGGGAGACCCAGTACTTC. The full variable domain, completed using reference TRBV7-9 and TRBJ2-5, is DTGVSQNPRHKITKRGQNVTFRCDPISEHNRLYWYRQTLGQGPEFLTYFQNEAQLEKSRLLSDRFSAERPKGSFSTLEIQRTEQGDSAMYLCASSRGLAGGLGETQYFGPGTRLLVL.

This chain connects TRBV10-2 to TRBJ1-1; TRBD1 aligns across 9 bases. Germline CDR1 and CDR2: WSHSY and SAAADI. The CDR3 spans 16 residues. Trimming at V came to 0 bases and at J to 6 bases, leaving 8 bases not matched to a gene. CDR3: CASSESTGGARAEAFF. The CDR3 DNA follows: TGCGCCAGCAGTGAGTCGACAGGGGGAGCTCGGGCTGAAGCTTTCTTT.